This T cell receptor (beta chain) was captured in a study of radiotherapy plus CTLA-4 blockade in lung cancer. Study details: For 15% to 20% of patients, objective responses occurred, and around 31% had disease control. General observations from the study: Once radiotherapy plus ipilimumab had been given, TCR clones derived from tumor expanded in blood.

The V gene's germline CDR1 is MGHRA and CDR2 YSYEKL. CDR3 length: 17 amino acids. TCRdb keeps only in-frame clones here, not all; method: immunoSEQ multiplex PCR. The sample lists about 60,000 clones, around 80% occurring once. This clone was recorded once. The target antigen is unknown. Relative to the germline gene, one junction end is altered; a read error may explain this. The chain is built from TRBV4-1 and TRBJ2-2; possible D gene TRBD2, 6 bases. This receptor was identified in a human donor with non-small cell lung cancer who had a partial response to radiotherapy plus ipilimumab. The specimen comprised peripheral blood, sampled from a patient treated with radiotherapy plus ipilimumab. The CDR3 is CASSQGPGSVGGGELFF. CDR3 in DNA: TGCGCCAGTAGCCAAGGTCCCGGTAGCGTGGGGGGCGGGGAGCTGTTTTTT.